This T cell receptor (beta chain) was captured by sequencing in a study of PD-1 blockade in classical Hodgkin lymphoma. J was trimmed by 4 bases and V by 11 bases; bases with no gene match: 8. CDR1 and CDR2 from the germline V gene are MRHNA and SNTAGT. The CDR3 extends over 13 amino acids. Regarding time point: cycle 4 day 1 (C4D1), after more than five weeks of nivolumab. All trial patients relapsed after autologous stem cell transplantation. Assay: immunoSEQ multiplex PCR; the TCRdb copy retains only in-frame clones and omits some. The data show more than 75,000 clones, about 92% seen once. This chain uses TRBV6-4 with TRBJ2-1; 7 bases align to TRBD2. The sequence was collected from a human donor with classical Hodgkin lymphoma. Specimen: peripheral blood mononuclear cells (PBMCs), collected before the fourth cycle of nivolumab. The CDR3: CAGSTSQYNEQFF. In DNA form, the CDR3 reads TGTGCCGGATCGACTAGCCAATACAATGAGCAGTTCTTC.